The T cell receptor (beta chain) described here comes from a study of CD8+ T cells in alopecia areata. The germline V and J ends were trimmed by 4 bases and 0 bases, with 15 bases remaining between them. In germline, CDR1 is ENHRY, CDR2 SYGVKD. There are 16 residues in the CDR3. Treatment meaning: oral pan-JAK inhibitor, 5-10 mg twice daily. This clone was seen only a few times. Once RNA had been extracted, it was reverse transcribed into cDNA to act as the sequencing template. Only in-frame clones appear in the TCRdb table, and some are missing; sequencing was by immunoSEQ multiplex PCR. Among approximately 210,000 clones listed, under 80% were seen once.

The chain combines TRBV10-3 with TRBJ1-1; D possibly corresponds to TRBD1 (6 bases). The material was CD4+ T cells sorted from blood, obtained between weeks 49 and 50, from a patient treated with tofacitinib. This receptor was obtained from a human donor with alopecia areata. CDR3 loop: CAISGYRADMNTEAFF. The CDR3 DNA reads as TGTGCCATCAGTGGCTACAGGGCTGACATGAACACTGAAGCTTTCTTT.